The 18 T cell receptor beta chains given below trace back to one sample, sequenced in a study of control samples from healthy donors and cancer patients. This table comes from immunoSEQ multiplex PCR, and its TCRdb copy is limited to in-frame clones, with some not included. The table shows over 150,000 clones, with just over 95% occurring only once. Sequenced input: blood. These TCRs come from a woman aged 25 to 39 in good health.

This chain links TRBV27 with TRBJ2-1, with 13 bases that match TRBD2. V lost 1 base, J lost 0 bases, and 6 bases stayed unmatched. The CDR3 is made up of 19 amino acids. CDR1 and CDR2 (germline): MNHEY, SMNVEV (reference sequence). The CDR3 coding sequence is TGTGCCAGCAGTTTATACGGACTAGCGGGGGCGAACTCCTACAATGAGCAGTTCTTC. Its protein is CASSLYGLAGANSYNEQFF.

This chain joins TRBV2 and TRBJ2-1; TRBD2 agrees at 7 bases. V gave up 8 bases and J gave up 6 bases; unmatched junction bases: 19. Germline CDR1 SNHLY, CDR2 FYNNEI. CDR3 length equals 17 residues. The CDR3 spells CASAYTTGGRGLNEQFF. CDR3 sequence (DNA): TGTGCCAGCGCCTACACTACGGGCGGGAGAGGACTCAATGAGCAGTTCTTC.

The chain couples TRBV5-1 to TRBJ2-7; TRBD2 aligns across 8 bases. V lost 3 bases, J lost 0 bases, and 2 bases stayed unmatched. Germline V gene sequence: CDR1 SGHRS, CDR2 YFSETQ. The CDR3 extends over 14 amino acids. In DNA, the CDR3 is TGCGCCAGCAGCTACGGGACTAGCTCCTACGAGCAGTACTTC. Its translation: CASSYGTSSYEQYF.

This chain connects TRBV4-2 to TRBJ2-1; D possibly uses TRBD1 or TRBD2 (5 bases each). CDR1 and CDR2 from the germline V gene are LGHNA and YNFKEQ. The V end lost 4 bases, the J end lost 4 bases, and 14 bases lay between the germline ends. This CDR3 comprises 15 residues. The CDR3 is CASSLGTNLYNEQFF. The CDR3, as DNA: TGTGCCAGCAGCCTTGGGACGAACCTTTACAATGAGCAGTTCTTC.

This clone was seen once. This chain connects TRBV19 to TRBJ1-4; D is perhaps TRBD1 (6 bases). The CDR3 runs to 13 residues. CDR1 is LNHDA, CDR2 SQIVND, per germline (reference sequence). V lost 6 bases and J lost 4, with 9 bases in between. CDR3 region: CASRRTVNEKLFF. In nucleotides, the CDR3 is TGTGCCAGTAGGAGGACAGTTAATGAAAAACTGTTTTTT. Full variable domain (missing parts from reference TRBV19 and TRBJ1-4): DGGITQSPKYLFRKEGQNVTLSCEQNLNHDAMYWYRQDPGQGLRLIYYSQIVNDFQKGDIAEGYSVSREKKESFPLTVTSAQKNPTAFYLCASRRTVNEKLFFGSGTQLSVL.

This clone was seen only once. As DNA, the CDR3 is TGCGCCAGCAGCAGTACCCGGGATATTACCTACGAGCAGTACTTC. Translating gives CASSSTRDITYEQYF. The chain couples TRBV5-1 to TRBJ2-7; perhaps TRBD2 as D (5 bases). Germline-derived CDR1 and CDR2 are SGHRS and YFSETQ. V lost 4 bases, J lost 2 bases, and 16 bases lay in between. The CDR3 consists of 15 residues.

The DNA for the CDR3 is TGTGCCAGCAGCGTAGTAGCGGGAGACCGCGAGCAGTTCTTC. Amino acids: CASSVVAGDREQFF. The chain recombines TRBV9 with TRBJ2-1; 9 bases match TRBD2. Losses at the gene ends were 0 bases for V and 10 bases for J; bases not matched to a gene: 5. Germline V gene sequence: CDR1 SGDLS, CDR2 YYNGEE. The CDR3 loop spans 14 amino acids. Looking up the rest from reference TRBV9 and TRBJ2-1 gives the full variable domain: DSGVTQTPKHLITATGQRVTLRCSPRSGDLSVYWYQQSLDQGLQFLIQYYNGEERAKGNILERFSAQQFPDLHSELNLSSLELGDSALYFCASSVVAGDREQFFGPGTRLTVL.

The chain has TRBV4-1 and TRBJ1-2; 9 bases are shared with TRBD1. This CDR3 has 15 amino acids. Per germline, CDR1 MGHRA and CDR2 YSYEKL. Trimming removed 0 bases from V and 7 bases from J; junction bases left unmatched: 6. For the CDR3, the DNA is TGCGCCAGCAGCCAAGATTGGGGGACAGGGTTTGGCTACACCTTC. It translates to CASSQDWGTGFGYTF.

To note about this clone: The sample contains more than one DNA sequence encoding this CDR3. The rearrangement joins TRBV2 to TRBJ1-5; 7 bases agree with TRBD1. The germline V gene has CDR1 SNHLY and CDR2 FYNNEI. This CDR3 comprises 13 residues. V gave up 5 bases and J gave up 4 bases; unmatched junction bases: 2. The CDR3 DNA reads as TGTGCCAGCAGTCGGGACAGTAATCAGCCCCAGCATTTT. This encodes CASSRDSNQPQHF.

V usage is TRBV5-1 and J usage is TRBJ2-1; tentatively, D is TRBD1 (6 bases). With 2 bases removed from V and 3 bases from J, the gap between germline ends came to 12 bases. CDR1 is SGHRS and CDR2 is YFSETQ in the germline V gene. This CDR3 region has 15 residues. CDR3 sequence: CASSLKQGVYNEQFF. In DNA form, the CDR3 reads TGCGCCAGCAGCTTAAAACAGGGAGTCTACAATGAGCAGTTCTTC.

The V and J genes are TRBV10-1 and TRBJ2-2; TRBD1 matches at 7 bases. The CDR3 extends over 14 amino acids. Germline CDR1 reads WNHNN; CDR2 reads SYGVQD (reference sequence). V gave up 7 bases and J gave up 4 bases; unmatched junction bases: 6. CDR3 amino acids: CASKPGQSTGELFF. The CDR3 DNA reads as TGCGCCAGCAAGCCGGGACAGAGCACCGGGGAGCTGTTTTTT.

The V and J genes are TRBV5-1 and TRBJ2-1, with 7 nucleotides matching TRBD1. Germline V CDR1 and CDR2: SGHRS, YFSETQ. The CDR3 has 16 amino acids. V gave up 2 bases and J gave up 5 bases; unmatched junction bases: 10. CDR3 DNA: TGCGCCAGCAGCTTTGACCGGGACAGAGGTAACAATGAGCAGTTCTTC. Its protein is CASSFDRDRGNNEQFF.

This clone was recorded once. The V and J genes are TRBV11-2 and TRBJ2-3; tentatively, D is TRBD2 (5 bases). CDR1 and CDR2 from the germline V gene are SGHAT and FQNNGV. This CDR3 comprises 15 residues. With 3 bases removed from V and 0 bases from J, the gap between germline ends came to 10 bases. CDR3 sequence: CASSFQRTSTDTQYF. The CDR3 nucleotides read TGTGCCAGCAGCTTCCAGAGGACTAGCACAGATACGCAGTATTTT.

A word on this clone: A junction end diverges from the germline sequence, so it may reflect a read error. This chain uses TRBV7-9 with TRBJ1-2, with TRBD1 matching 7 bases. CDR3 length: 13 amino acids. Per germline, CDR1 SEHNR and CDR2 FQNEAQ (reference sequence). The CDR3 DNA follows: TGTGCCAGCAGCTTAGATACGGGACAGCCTACCGCCTTC. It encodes CASSLDTGQPTAF. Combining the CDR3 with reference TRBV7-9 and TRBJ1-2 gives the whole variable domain DTGVSQNPRHKITKRGQNVTFRCDPISEHNRLYWYRQTLGQGPEFLTYFQNEAQLEKSRLLSDRFSAERPKGSFSTLEIQRTEQGDSAMYLCASSLDTGQPTAFGSGTRLTVV.

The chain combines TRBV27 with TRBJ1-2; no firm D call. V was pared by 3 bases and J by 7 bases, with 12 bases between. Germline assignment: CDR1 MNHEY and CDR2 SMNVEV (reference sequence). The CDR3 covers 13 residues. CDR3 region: CASSLVTGIGYTF. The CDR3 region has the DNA TGTGCCAGCAGTTTGGTCACCGGTATTGGCTACACCTTC.

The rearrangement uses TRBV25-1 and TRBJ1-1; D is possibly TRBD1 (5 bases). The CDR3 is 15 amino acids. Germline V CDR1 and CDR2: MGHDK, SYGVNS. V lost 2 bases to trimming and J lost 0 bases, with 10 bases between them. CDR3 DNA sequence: TGTGCCAGCAGTGAACCGGGACCGATGAACACTGAAGCTTTCTTT. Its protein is CASSEPGPMNTEAFF.

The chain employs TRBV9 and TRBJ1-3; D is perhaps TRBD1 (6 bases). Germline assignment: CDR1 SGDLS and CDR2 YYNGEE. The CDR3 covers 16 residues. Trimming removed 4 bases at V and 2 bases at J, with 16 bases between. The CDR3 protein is CASSPLGGQPGNTIYF. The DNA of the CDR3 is TGTGCCAGCAGCCCCCTTGGAGGACAGCCTGGAAACACCATATATTTT.

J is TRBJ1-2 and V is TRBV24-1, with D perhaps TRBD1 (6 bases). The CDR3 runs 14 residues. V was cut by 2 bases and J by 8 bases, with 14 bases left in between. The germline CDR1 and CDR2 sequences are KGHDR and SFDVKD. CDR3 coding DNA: TGTGCCACCAGTGATTATCCGGGGGCGAAGGGCTACACCTTC. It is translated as CATSDYPGAKGYTF.